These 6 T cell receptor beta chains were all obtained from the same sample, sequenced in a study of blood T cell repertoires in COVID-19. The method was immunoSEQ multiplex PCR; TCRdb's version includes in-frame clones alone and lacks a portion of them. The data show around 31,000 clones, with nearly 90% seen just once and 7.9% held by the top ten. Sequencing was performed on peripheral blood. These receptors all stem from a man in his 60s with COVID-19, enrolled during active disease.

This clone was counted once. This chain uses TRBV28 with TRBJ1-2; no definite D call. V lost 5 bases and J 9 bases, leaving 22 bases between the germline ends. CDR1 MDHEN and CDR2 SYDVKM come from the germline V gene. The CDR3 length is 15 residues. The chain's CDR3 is CASSPVPGSIERYTF. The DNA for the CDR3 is TGTGCCAGCAGTCCCGTTCCGGGGTCCATCGAGCGCTACACCTTC.

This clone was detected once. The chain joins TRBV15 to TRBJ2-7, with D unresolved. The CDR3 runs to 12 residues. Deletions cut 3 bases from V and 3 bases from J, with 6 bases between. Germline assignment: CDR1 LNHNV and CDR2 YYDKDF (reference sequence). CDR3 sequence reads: CATSRTDYEQYF. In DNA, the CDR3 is TGTGCCACCAGCAGGACTGACTACGAGCAGTACTTC.

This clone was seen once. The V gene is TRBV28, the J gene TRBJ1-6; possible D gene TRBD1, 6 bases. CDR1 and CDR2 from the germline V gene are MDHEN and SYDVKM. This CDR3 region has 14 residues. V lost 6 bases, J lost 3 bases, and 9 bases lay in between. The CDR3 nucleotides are TGTGCCAGCAGCACAGGGATCTATAATTCACCCCTCCACTTT. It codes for CASSTGIYNSPLHF.

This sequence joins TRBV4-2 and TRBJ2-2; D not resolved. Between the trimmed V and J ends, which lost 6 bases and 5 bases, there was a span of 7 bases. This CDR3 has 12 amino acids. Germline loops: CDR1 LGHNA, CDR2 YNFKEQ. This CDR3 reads CASRSNTGELFF. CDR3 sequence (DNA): TGTGCCAGCAGATCCAATACCGGGGAGCTGTTTTTT.

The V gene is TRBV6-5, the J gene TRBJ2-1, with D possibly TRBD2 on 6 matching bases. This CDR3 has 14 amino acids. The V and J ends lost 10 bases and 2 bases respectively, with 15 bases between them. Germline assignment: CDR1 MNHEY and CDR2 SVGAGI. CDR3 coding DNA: TGTGCCATTTCGGGGGTTGCCCCCTACAATGAGCAGTTCTTC. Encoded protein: CAISGVAPYNEQFF.

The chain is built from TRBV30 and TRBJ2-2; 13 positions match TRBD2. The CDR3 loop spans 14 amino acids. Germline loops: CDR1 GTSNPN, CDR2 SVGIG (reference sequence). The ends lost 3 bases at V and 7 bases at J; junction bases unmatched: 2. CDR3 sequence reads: CAWRLAGGGGELFF. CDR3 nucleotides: TGTGCCTGGAGACTAGCGGGAGGGGGCGGGGAGCTGTTTTTT.